The 3 T cell receptor beta chains reported below all come from one sample, sequenced in a study of PD-L1 blockade in urothelial cancer. Repertoires were generated with immunoSEQ multiplex PCR, while TCRdb's copy carries only in-frame clones and drops some. The repertoire includes some 75,000 clones, approximately 90% of them detected once, and 0.87% sits in the top ten. The time point: peripheral blood 6 weeks after treatment start. The specimen was PBMCs, collected around atezolizumab (anti-PD-L1) treatment. Receptors were obtained from a woman older than 75 with urothelial cancer.

The CDR3 here is CASSLEGAGNQPQHF. The CDR3 region has the DNA TGTGCCAGCAGTCTTGAGGGGGCTGGCAATCAGCCCCAGCATTTT. The chain links TRBV6-5 to TRBJ1-5; 7 bases map to TRBD1. Germline V gives CDR1 MNHEY, CDR2 SVGAGI. The J segment lost 2 bases and the V segment lost 5 bases, leaving 6 bases of the junction unmatched. CDR3 length: 15 amino acids.

This sequence joins TRBV5-1 and TRBJ2-1; 7 bases match TRBD2. From germline, CDR1 is SGHRS and CDR2 YFSETQ. V lost 0 bases, J lost 3 bases, and 9 bases stayed unmatched. The CDR3 totals 17 residues. CDR3 DNA sequence: TGCGCCAGCAGCTTGGGCGGCGCGGGAGTAAGCTACAATGAGCAGTTCTTC. It codes for CASSLGGAGVSYNEQFF.

CDR3 nucleotide sequence: TGTGCCAGCAGTATGGGCGGAGGCAGGAGAGACTATGGCTACACCTTC. It specifies CASSMGGGRRDYGYTF. This chain links TRBV28 with TRBJ1-2; no clear D. Trimming shortened V by 5 bases and J by 3 bases, and 19 bases separated the two germline ends. This CDR3 contains 16 residues. Germline CDR1 MDHEN, CDR2 SYDVKM.